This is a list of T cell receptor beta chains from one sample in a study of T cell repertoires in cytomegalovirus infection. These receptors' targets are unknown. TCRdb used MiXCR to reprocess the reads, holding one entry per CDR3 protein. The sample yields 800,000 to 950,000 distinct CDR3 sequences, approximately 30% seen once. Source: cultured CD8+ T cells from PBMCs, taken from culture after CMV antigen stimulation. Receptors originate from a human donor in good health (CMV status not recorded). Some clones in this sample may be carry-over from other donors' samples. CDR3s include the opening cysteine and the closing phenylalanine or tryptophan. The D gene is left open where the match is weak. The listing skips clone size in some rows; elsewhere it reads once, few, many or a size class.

cdr3_aa: CSARSRMGPLADSSYEQYF
cdr3_nt: TGCAGTGCTAGGTCTCGGATGGGACCGTTAGCAGACTCCTCCTACGAGCAGTACTTC
j_call: TRBJ2-7
d_call: NA
clone_size: NA
v_call: TRBV20-1

cdr3_aa: CASSLFGTSGGSYNEQFF
cdr3_nt: TGTGCCAGCAGTTTATTTGGGACTAGCGGGGGCTCCTACAATGAGCAGTTCTTC
j_call: TRBJ2-1
d_call: TRBD2
clone_size: few
v_call: TRBV28

cdr3_aa: CASSHKSSTGERTEAFF
cdr3_nt: TGCGCCAGCAGCCACAAAAGTTCGACAGGGGAGCGGACTGAAGCTTTCTTT
j_call: TRBJ1-1
d_call: TRBD1
clone_size: NA
v_call: TRBV4-1

cdr3_aa: CASSLNWGANTEAFF
cdr3_nt: TGTGCCAGCAGCTTAAACTGGGGGGCTAACACTGAAGCTTTCTTT
j_call: TRBJ1-1
d_call: NA
clone_size: many
v_call: TRBV7-2

cdr3_aa: CASSQDDLGAQYF
cdr3_nt: TGTGCCAGCAGCCAAGATGATCTGGGAGCGCAGTATTTT
j_call: TRBJ2-3
d_call: NA
clone_size: few
v_call: TRBV3-1

cdr3_aa: CASSLVGQGLDTQYF
cdr3_nt: TGTGCCAGCAGCTTAGTTGGACAGGGTCTTGATACGCAGTATTTT
j_call: TRBJ2-3
d_call: TRBD1
clone_size: many
v_call: TRBV7-2

cdr3_aa: CASRDLRGNSEETQYF
cdr3_nt: TGTGCCAGCAGAGACCTAAGGGGGAACAGTGAAGAGACCCAGTACTTC
j_call: TRBJ2-5
d_call: NA
clone_size: few
v_call: TRBV2

cdr3_aa: CSARDLRQNDQPQHF
cdr3_nt: TGCAGTGCTAGAGATCTAAGACAGAATGATCAGCCCCAGCATTTT
j_call: TRBJ1-5
d_call: NA
clone_size: NA
v_call: TRBV20-1

cdr3_aa: CASSLEAQQETQYF
cdr3_nt: TGCGCCAGCAGCTTGGAAGCGCAGCAAGAGACCCAGTACTTC
j_call: TRBJ2-5
d_call: NA
clone_size: few
v_call: TRBV5-1

cdr3_aa: CASSLVGPYQPQHF
cdr3_nt: TGTGCCAGCAGCTTAGTTGGGCCTTATCAGCCCCAGCATTTT
j_call: TRBJ1-5
d_call: NA
clone_size: few
v_call: TRBV11-2

cdr3_aa: CATSNRGRASPLHF
cdr3_nt: TGTGCCACCAGCAACAGGGGGCGAGCTTCACCCCTCCACTTT
j_call: TRBJ1-6
d_call: TRBD1
clone_size: NA
v_call: TRBV15

cdr3_aa: CASSLAPQNSQHF
cdr3_nt: TGTGCCAGCAGCTTAGCCCCACAGAATTCCCAGCATTTT
j_call: TRBJ1-5
d_call: NA
clone_size: NA
v_call: TRBV11-2

cdr3_aa: CASNRGGPTSYNEQFF
cdr3_nt: TGTGCCAGCAACCGGGGGGGCCCTACCTCCTACAATGAGCAGTTCTTC
j_call: TRBJ2-1
d_call: TRBD2
clone_size: few
v_call: TRBV27

cdr3_aa: CASSTNRVNYGYTF
cdr3_nt: TGTGCCAGCAGCACAAACAGGGTTAACTATGGCTACACCTTC
j_call: TRBJ1-2
d_call: NA
clone_size: few
v_call: TRBV7-8

cdr3_aa: CSVAILTGLDNQPQHF
cdr3_nt: TGCAGCGTTGCCATATTAACAGGGTTGGACAATCAGCCCCAGCATTTT
j_call: TRBJ1-5
d_call: NA
clone_size: NA
v_call: TRBV29-1

cdr3_aa: CASSLARDYPQHF
cdr3_nt: TGTGCCAGCAGCTTAGCCCGAGATTATCCCCAGCATTTT
j_call: TRBJ1-5
d_call: NA
clone_size: NA
v_call: TRBV7-6

cdr3_aa: CASRRDRGTNSPLHF
cdr3_nt: TGTGCCAGCAGAAGGGACAGGGGAACTAATTCACCCCTCCACTTT
j_call: TRBJ1-6
d_call: TRBD1
clone_size: many
v_call: TRBV12-3/TRBV12-4

cdr3_aa: CASSFPADSQAFF
cdr3_nt: TGTGCCAGCAGCTTTCCCGCGGACAGTCAAGCTTTCTTT
j_call: TRBJ1-1
d_call: NA
clone_size: few
v_call: TRBV7-9

cdr3_aa: CASSYGGPITDTQYF
cdr3_nt: TGTGCCAGCAGTTACGGGGGGCCGATCACAGATACGCAGTATTTT
j_call: TRBJ2-3
d_call: NA
clone_size: NA
v_call: TRBV6-5

cdr3_aa: CSVGPDRLPSGANVLTF
cdr3_nt: TGCAGCGTTGGGCCTGACAGGCTACCCTCTGGGGCCAACGTCCTGACTTTC
j_call: TRBJ2-6
d_call: NA
clone_size: NA
v_call: TRBV29-1

cdr3_aa: CASSQVARDGYYEQYF
cdr3_nt: TGCGCCAGCAGCCAAGTTGCCCGGGACGGATACTACGAGCAGTACTTC
j_call: TRBJ2-7
d_call: NA
clone_size: few
v_call: TRBV4-1

cdr3_aa: CASSNRDFAEAFF
cdr3_nt: TGTGCCAGCTCTAACCGGGACTTTGCTGAAGCTTTCTTT
j_call: TRBJ1-1
d_call: NA
clone_size: NA
v_call: TRBV2

cdr3_aa: CASSETGGRGFEQYF
cdr3_nt: TGCGCCAGCAGTGAGACAGGGGGCCGTGGTTTCGAGCAGTACTTC
j_call: TRBJ2-7
d_call: TRBD1
clone_size: NA
v_call: TRBV10-2

cdr3_aa: CASSQEYGTANAEAFF
cdr3_nt: TGTGCCAGCAGCCAAGAATATGGGACCGCGAACGCTGAAGCTTTCTTT
j_call: TRBJ1-1
d_call: NA
clone_size: NA
v_call: TRBV4-1

cdr3_aa: CSVEEGSGYTF
cdr3_nt: TGCAGCGTCGAGGAGGGGTCTGGCTACACCTTC
j_call: TRBJ1-2
d_call: NA
clone_size: few
v_call: TRBV29-1

cdr3_aa: CATSRDTMGEKLFF
cdr3_nt: TGTGCCACCAGCAGAGACACGATGGGCGAAAAACTGTTTTTT
j_call: TRBJ1-4
d_call: NA
clone_size: few
v_call: TRBV15

cdr3_aa: CSAVRNRGVRNSGELFF
cdr3_nt: TGCAGTGCTGTCCGGAACCGCGGGGTCCGAAATTCCGGGGAGCTGTTTTTT
j_call: TRBJ2-2
d_call: NA
clone_size: NA
v_call: TRBV20-1

cdr3_aa: CASRSTGISGNTIYF
cdr3_nt: TGTGCCAGCAGATCAACAGGGATATCTGGAAACACCATATATTTT
j_call: TRBJ1-3
d_call: NA
clone_size: NA
v_call: TRBV14

cdr3_aa: CASKGRVGETQYF
cdr3_nt: TGTGCCAGCAAGGGGCGCGTCGGGGAGACCCAGTACTTC
j_call: TRBJ2-5
d_call: NA
clone_size: NA
v_call: TRBV2

cdr3_aa: CASRPRTGGVQTNTEAFF
cdr3_nt: TGTGCCAGCAGACCAAGGACAGGGGGCGTTCAAACGAACACTGAAGCTTTCTTT
j_call: TRBJ1-1
d_call: TRBD1
clone_size: many
v_call: TRBV6-1

cdr3_aa: CASIIGTGAGELFF
cdr3_nt: TGTGCCAGCATCATCGGGACAGGGGCCGGGGAGCTGTTTTTT
j_call: TRBJ2-2
d_call: TRBD1
clone_size: NA
v_call: TRBV2

cdr3_aa: CASSFLAGLAGAETQYF
cdr3_nt: TGTGCCAGCAGCTTCCTTGCGGGACTAGCGGGGGCAGAGACCCAGTACTTC
j_call: TRBJ2-5
d_call: TRBD2
clone_size: many
v_call: TRBV7-6

cdr3_aa: CASSLADPSNTEAFF
cdr3_nt: TGCGCCAGCAGCTTGGCAGATCCAAGCAACACTGAAGCTTTCTTT
j_call: TRBJ1-1
d_call: NA
clone_size: NA
v_call: TRBV5-1

cdr3_aa: CASSSTGGWEAFF
cdr3_nt: TGTGCCAGCAGCTCCACAGGGGGTTGGGAAGCTTTCTTT
j_call: TRBJ1-1
d_call: TRBD1
clone_size: NA
v_call: TRBV5-6

cdr3_aa: CASGLAGINEQFF
cdr3_nt: TGTGCCAGCGGACTAGCGGGAATTAATGAGCAGTTCTTC
j_call: TRBJ2-1
d_call: TRBD2
clone_size: NA
v_call: TRBV6-2/TRBV6-3

cdr3_aa: CASTYTDTQYF
cdr3_nt: TGTGCCAGCACGTACACAGATACGCAGTATTTT
j_call: TRBJ2-3
d_call: NA
clone_size: NA
v_call: TRBV6-2/TRBV6-3

cdr3_aa: CASSQEGRANQPQHF
cdr3_nt: TGCGCCAGCAGCCAAGAAGGTAGGGCGAATCAGCCCCAGCATTTT
j_call: TRBJ1-5
d_call: NA
clone_size: few
v_call: TRBV4-1

cdr3_aa: CASSQERGTSGNTIYF
cdr3_nt: TGTGCCAGCAGCCAAGAGCGCGGAACCTCTGGAAACACCATATATTTT
j_call: TRBJ1-3
d_call: NA
clone_size: NA
v_call: TRBV4-2

cdr3_aa: CASSQDLASGGAETQYF
cdr3_nt: TGCGCCAGCAGCCAAGATTTGGCTAGTGGGGGGGCGGAGACCCAGTACTTC
j_call: TRBJ2-5
d_call: NA
clone_size: NA
v_call: TRBV4-1

cdr3_aa: CASSKDFQGDYGYTF
cdr3_nt: TGTGCCAGCAGCAAGGACTTCCAGGGGGACTATGGCTACACCTTC
j_call: TRBJ1-2
d_call: TRBD1
clone_size: few
v_call: TRBV6-5

cdr3_aa: CATSDLRGSSYNEQFF
cdr3_nt: TGTGCCACCAGTGATTTAAGGGGGAGCTCCTACAATGAGCAGTTCTTC
j_call: TRBJ2-1
d_call: NA
clone_size: few
v_call: TRBV24-1

cdr3_aa: CASSQEGEYQAKLFF
cdr3_nt: TGCGCCAGCAGCCAAGAGGGCGAGTACCAGGCCAAACTGTTTTTT
j_call: TRBJ1-4
d_call: NA
clone_size: NA
v_call: TRBV4-1

cdr3_aa: CASNALGQGGNEQFF
cdr3_nt: TGTGCCAGCAACGCTTTAGGACAGGGGGGCAATGAGCAGTTCTTC
j_call: TRBJ2-1
d_call: TRBD1
clone_size: few
v_call: TRBV7-9

cdr3_aa: CASGGGGEAFF
cdr3_nt: TGTGCCAGCGGCGGGGGGGGTGAAGCTTTCTTT
j_call: TRBJ1-1
d_call: NA
clone_size: few
v_call: TRBV7-9